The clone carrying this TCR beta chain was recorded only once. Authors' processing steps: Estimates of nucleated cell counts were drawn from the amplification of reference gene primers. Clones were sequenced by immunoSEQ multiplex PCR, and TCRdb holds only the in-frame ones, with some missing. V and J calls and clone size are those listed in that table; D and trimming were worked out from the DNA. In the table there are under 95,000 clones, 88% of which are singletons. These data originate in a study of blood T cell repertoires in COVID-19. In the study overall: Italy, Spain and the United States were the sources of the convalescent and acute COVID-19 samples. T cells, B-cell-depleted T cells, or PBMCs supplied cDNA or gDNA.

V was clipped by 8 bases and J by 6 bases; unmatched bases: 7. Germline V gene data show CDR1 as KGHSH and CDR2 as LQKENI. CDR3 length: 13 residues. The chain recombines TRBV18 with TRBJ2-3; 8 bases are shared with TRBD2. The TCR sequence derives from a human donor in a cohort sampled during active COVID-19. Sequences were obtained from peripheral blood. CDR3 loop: CASETGGSDTQYF. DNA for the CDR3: TGTGCCAGCGAAACGGGAGGGAGCGATACGCAGTATTTT. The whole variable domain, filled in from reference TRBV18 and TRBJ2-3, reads NAGVMQNPRHLVRRRGQEARLRCSPMKGHSHVYWYRQLPEEGLKFMVYLQKENIIDESGMPKERFSAEFPKEGPSILRIQQVVRGDSAAYFCASETGGSDTQYFGPGTRLTVL.